Listed below are T cell receptor beta chains from one sample, sequenced in a study of a mutant IDH1 vaccine in newly diagnosed glioma. No cognate antigen is known for these TCRs. Some clones are missing from TCRdb's copy, which holds only in-frame ones; the method was immunoSEQ multiplex PCR. The top ten hold 2.5% to 3% of the sample, which has fewer than 25,000 clones, approximately 88% seen once. The source was PBMCs, collected from a glioma patient whose treatment included an IDH1 peptide vaccine. These receptors were taken from a man aged 35 to 55 with glioma. CDR3s include the opening cysteine and the closing phenylalanine or tryptophan. A D gene is named only where the DNA matches it firmly. Clone sizes are given selectively: once, few, many, or a class where the clone is expanded.

D,size,V,J,CDR3,DNA
-,-,TRBV29-1,TRBJ2-1,CSVEDPVSWYEQFF,TGCAGCGTTGAAGATCCGGTGTCGTGGTACGAGCAGTTCTTC
-,-,TRBV7-9,TRBJ2-7,CASSLEKTGTYEQYF,TGTGCCAGCAGCTTAGAAAAGACGGGAACCTACGAGCAGTACTTC
-,-,TRBV25-1,TRBJ1-1,CASSPGYRAFF,TGTGCCAGCAGCCCAGGGTATCGGGCTTTCTTT
TRBD2,-,TRBV6-5,TRBJ2-7,CASSYSASGSYEQYF,TGTGCCAGCAGTTACTCAGCTAGCGGCTCCTACGAGCAGTACTTC
-,-,TRBV5-5,TRBJ2-5,CASSPTGSETQYF,TGTGCCAGCAGCCCTACAGGGTCCGAGACCCAGTACTTC
-,few,TRBV7-8,TRBJ1-2,CASSSGTKQHGYTF,TGTGCCAGCAGCTCCGGGACGAAACAGCATGGCTACACCTTC
-,-,TRBV7-2,TRBJ2-2,CASSLIGGTGNTGELFF,TGTGCCAGCAGCTTAATAGGGGGGACTGGGAACACCGGGGAGCTGTTTTTT
-,-,TRBV28,TRBJ2-7,CASSQTGYEQYF,TGTGCCAGCAGTCAAACAGGGTACGAGCAGTACTTC
TRBD1,-,TRBV6-6,TRBJ2-3,CASSYSKQGVWNTQYF,TGTGCCAGCAGTTACTCGAAACAGGGGGTTTGGAATACGCAGTATTTT
-,-,TRBV4-2,TRBJ2-7,CASSQDLFLGEQYF,TGTGCCAGCAGCCAAGATCTATTCCTAGGCGAGCAGTACTTC